This TCR beta chain was recovered during a study of T-cell memory formation after mild COVID-19. From germline, CDR1 is ENHRY and CDR2 SYGVKD. The length of the CDR3 is 13 residues. The V and J ends lost 7 bases and 1 base respectively, with 10 bases between them. Each CDR3 protein is one row after TCRdb ran MiXCR on the 5' RACE reads. The data hold around 410,000 distinct CDR3 sequences, with 20% to 25% observed a single time. Sequencing was done on a sample of PBMCs or a T cell subset sorted from them (not recorded which). This chain links TRBV10-3 with TRBJ1-1; D gene ambiguous. The clonotype was recovered from an adult woman who had mild COVID-19 (a few samples of this study predate the infection). Cell type and time point are not known. The CDR3 nucleotides are TGTGCCATCAACCAGGCAGGGAACACTGAAGCTTTCTTT. Translating gives CAINQAGNTEAFF.